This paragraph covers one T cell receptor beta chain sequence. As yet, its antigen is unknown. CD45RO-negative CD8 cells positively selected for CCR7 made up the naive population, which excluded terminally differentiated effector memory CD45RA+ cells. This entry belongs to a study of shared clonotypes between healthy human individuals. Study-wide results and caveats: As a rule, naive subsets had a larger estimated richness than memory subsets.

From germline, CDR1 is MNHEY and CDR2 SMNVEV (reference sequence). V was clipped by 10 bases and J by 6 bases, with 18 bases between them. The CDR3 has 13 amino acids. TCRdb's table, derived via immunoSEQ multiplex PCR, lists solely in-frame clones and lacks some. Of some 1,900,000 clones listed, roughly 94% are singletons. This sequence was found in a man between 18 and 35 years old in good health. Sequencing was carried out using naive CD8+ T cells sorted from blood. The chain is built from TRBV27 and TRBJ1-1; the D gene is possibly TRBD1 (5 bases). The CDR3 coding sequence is TGTGCCACTTCACCGGGGGTTTCCGCTGAAGCTTTCTTT. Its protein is CATSPGVSAEAFF.